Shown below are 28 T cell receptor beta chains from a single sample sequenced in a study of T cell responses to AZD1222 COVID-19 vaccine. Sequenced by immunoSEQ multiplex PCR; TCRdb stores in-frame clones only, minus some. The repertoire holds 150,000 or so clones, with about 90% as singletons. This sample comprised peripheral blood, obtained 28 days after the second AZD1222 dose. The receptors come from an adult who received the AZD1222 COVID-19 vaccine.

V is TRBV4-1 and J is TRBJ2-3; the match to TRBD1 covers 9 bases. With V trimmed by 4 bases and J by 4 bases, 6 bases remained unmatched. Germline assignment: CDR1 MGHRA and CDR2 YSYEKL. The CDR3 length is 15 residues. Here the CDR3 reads CASSRTGVGADTQYF. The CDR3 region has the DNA TGCGCCAGCAGCCGGACAGGGGTTGGGGCAGATACGCAGTATTTT.

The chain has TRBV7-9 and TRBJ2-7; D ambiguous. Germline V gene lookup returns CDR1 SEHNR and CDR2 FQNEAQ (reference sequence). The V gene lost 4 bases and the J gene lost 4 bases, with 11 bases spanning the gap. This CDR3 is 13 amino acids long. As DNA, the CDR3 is TGTGCCAGCAGCTCCCCTCTGGGGTACGAGCAGTACTTC. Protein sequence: CASSSPLGYEQYF.

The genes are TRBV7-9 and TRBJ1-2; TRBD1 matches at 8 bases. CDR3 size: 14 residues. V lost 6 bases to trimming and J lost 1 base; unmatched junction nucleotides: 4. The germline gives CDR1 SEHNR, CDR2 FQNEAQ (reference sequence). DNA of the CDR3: TGTGCCAGCAGTTCCGGACAGGGTAACTATGGCTACACCTTC. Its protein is CASSSGQGNYGYTF.

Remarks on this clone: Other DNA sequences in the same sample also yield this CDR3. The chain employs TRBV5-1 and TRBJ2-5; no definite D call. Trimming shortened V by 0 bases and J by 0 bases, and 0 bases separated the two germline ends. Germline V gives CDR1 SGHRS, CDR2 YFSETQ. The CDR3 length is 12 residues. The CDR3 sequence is CASSLDQETQYF. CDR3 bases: TGCGCCAGCAGCTTGGACCAAGAGACCCAGTACTTC.

The CDR3 loop reads CASSEQGGEKLFF. In DNA form, the CDR3 reads TGTGCCAGCAGTGAACAGGGTGGGGAAAAACTGTTTTTT. The chain is built from TRBV6-1 and TRBJ1-4, with a tentative D call TRBD1 (5 bases). The CDR3 is 13 amino acids. CDR1 MNHNS and CDR2 SASEGT come from the germline V gene. V was trimmed by 2 bases and J by 8 bases, leaving 9 bases between them.

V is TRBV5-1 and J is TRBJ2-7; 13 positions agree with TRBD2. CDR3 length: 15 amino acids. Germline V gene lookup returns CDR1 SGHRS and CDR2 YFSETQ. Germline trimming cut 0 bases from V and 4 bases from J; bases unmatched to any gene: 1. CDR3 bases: TGCGCCAGCAGCTTGGGGGGACTAGCGGGGTACGAGCAGTACTTC. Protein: CASSLGGLAGYEQYF.

The CDR3 DNA follows: TGTGCCAGCAGCTCTGGGGGTAGAATTTACAATGAGCAGTTCTTC. Translated, it gives CASSSGGRIYNEQFF. The chain joins TRBV5-8 to TRBJ2-1, with D tentatively TRBD1 or TRBD2 (5 bases each). The CDR3 has 15 residues. The germline gives CDR1 SGHTS, CDR2 YDEGEE. V was cut by 3 bases and J by 4 bases, with 14 bases left in between. Full variable domain (rest looked up from reference TRBV5-8 and TRBJ2-1): EAGVTQSPTHLIKTRGQQATLRCSPISGHTSVYWYQQALGLGLQFLLWYDEGEERNRGNFPPRFSGRQFPNYSSELNVNALELEDSALYLCASSSGGRIYNEQFFGPGTRLTVL.

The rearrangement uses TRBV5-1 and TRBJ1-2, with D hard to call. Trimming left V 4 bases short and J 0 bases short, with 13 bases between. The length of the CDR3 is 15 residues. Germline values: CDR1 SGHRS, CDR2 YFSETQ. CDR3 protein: CASSVSPDSNYGYTF. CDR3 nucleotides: TGCGCCAGCAGCGTATCCCCGGATTCTAACTATGGCTACACCTTC.

The CDR3 DNA reads TGTGCCACCTCGAAAACCTCCGGGACAGGGACCTACAATGAGCAGTTCTTC. Encoded protein: CATSKTSGTGTYNEQFF. The genes are TRBV6-4 and TRBJ2-1; 9 bases map to TRBD1. The CDR3 length is 17 residues. The germline V gene encodes CDR1 MRHNA and CDR2 SNTAGT. J was trimmed by 2 bases and V by 10 bases; bases with no gene match: 15.

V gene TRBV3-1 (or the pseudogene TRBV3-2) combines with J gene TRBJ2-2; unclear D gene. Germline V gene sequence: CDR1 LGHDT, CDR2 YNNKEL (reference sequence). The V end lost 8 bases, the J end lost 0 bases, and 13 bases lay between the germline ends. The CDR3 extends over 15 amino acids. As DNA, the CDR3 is TGTGCCAGCCACCGCTTAACCTCGAACACCGGGGAGCTGTTTTTT. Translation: CASHRLTSNTGELFF.

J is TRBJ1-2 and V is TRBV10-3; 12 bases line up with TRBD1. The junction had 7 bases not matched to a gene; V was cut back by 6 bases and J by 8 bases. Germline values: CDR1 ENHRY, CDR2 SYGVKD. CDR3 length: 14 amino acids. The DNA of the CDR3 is TGTGCCATCAGGGGGGGACAGGGGGCAGGCGGCTACACCTTC. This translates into CAIRGGQGAGGYTF.

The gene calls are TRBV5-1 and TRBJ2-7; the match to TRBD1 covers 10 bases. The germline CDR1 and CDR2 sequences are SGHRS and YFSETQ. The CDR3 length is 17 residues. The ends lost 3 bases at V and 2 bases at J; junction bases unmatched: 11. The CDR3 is CASSSTGTGAIPYEQYF. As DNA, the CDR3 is TGCGCCAGCAGCTCCACCGGGACAGGGGCTATCCCCTACGAGCAGTACTTC.

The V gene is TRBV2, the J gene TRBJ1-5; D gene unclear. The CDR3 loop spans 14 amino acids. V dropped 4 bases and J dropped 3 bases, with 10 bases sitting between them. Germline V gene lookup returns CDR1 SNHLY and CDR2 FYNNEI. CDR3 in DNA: TGTGCCAGCAGTGGGTATTTGAACAATCAGCCCCAGCATTTT. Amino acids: CASSGYLNNQPQHF.

The CDR3 nucleotides are TGTGCCAGTAGTATAGGGACCCGGACGCAGAACGAGCAGTACTTC. It is translated as CASSIGTRTQNEQYF. This chain uses TRBV19 with TRBJ2-7; no clear D gene. Trimming took 1 base from V and 5 from J, leaving 15 bases between them. Germline V gives CDR1 LNHDA, CDR2 SQIVND (reference sequence). The CDR3 runs to 15 residues.

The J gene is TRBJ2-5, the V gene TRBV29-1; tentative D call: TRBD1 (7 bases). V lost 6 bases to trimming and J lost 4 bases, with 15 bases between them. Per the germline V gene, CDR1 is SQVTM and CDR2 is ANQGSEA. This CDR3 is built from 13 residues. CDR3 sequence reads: CSVSRQGGETQYF. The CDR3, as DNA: TGCAGCGTGTCCCGACAGGGAGGAGAGACCCAGTACTTC.

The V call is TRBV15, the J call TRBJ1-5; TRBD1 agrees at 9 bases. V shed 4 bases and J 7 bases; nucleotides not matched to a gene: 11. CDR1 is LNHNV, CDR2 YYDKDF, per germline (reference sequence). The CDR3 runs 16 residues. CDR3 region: CATSTRTGVEGQPQHF. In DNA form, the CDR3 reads TGTGCCACCAGCACCAGGACAGGGGTTGAAGGCCAGCCCCAGCATTTT.

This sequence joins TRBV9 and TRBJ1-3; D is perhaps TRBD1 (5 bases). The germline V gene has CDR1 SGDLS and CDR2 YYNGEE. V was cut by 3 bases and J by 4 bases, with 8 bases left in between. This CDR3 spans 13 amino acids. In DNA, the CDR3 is TGTGCCAGCAGCGAGGGGCTGGGAAACACCATATATTTT. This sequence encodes CASSEGLGNTIYF.

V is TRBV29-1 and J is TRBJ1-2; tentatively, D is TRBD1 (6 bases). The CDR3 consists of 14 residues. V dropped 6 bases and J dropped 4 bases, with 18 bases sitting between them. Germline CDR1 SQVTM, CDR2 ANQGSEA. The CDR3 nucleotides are TGCAGCGTGGAGGTGGGGGCGCAAGGCTATGGCTACACCTTC. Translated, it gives CSVEVGAQGYGYTF.

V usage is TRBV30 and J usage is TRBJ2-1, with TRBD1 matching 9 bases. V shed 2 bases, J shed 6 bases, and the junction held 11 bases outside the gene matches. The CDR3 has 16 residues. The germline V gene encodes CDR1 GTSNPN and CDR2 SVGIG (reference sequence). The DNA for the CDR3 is TGTGCCTGGAGTCTAAGACCGGGACAGGGTCTCAATGAGCAGTTCTTC. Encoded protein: CAWSLRPGQGLNEQFF.

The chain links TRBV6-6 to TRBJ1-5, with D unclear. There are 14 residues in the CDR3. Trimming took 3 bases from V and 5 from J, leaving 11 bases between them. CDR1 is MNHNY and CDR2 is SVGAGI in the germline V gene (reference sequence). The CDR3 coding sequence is TGTGCCAGCAGTTATGTGGAATGGGATCAGCCCCAGCATTTT. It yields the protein CASSYVEWDQPQHF.

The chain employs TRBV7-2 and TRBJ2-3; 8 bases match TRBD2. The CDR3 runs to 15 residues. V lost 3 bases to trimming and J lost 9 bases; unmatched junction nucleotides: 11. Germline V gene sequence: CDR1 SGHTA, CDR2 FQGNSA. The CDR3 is CASSFILTGGVTQYF. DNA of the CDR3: TGTGCCAGCAGCTTCATTCTCACGGGGGGGGTAACGCAGTATTTT. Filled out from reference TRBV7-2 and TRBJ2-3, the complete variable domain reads GAGVSQSPSNKVTEKGKDVELRCDPISGHTALYWYRQSLGQGLEFLIYFQGNSAPDKSGLPSDRFSAERTGGSVSTLTIQRTQQEDSAVYLCASSFILTGGVTQYFGPGTRLTVL.

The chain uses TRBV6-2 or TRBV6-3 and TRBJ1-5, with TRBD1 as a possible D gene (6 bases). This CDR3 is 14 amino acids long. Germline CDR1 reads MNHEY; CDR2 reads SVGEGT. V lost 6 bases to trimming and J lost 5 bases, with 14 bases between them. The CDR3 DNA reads TGTGCCAGCAGCCCAGGGACATCCTATCAGCCCCAGCATTTT. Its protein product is CASSPGTSYQPQHF.

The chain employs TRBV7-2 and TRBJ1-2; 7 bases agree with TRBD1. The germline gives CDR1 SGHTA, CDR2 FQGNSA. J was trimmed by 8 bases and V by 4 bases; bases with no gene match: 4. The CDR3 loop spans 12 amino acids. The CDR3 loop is CASSSTGDGYTF. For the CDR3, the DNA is TGTGCCAGCAGCTCCACAGGGGACGGCTACACCTTC.

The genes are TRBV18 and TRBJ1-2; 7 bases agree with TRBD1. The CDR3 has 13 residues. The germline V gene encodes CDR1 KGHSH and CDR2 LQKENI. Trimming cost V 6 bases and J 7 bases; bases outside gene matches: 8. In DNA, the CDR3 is TGTGCCAGCTCCCCTGACAGGGTCGGTGGCTACACCTTC. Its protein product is CASSPDRVGGYTF. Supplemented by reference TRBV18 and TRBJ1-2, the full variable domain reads NAGVMQNPRHLVRRRGQEARLRCSPMKGHSHVYWYRQLPEEGLKFMVYLQKENIIDESGMPKERFSAEFPKEGPSILRIQQVVRGDSAAYFCASSPDRVGGYTFGSGTRLTVV.

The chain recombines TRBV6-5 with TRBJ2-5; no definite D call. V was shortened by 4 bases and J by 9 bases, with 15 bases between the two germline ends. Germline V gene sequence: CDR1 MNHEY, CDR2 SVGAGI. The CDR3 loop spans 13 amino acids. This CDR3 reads CASSSRGTMAQYF. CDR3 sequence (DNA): TGTGCCAGCAGTTCACGTGGCACGATGGCCCAGTACTTC.

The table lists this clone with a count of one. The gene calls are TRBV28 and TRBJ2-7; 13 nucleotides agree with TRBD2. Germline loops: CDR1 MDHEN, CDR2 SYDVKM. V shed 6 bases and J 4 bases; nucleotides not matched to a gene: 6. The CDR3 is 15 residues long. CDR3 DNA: TGTGCCAGCAGACGCACTAGCGGGGGGGCTTACGAGCAGTACTTC. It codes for CASRRTSGGAYEQYF.

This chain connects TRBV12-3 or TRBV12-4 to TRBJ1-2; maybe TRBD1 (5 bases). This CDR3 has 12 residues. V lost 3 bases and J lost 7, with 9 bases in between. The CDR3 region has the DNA TGTGCCAGCAGTTTTGGGGCCGGTGGCTACACCTTC. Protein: CASSFGAGGYTF.

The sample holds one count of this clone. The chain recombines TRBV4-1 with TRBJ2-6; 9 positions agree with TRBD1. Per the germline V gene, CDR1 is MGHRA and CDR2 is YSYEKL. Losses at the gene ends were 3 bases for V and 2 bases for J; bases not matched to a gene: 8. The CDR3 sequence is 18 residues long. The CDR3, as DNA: TGCGCCAGCAGCCAGGGGGGACAGGGAGGGACTGGGGCCAACGTCCTGACTTTC. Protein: CASSQGGQGGTGANVLTF.